These 18 T cell receptor beta chains share one sample of origin, sequenced in a study of T cell responses to AZD1222 COVID-19 vaccine (dated by TCRdb to about 2021). Libraries were constructed by the immunoSEQ multiplex PCR assay. TCRdb obtained this table from immuneACCESS and retained in-frame rearrangements with V and J assigned. These tables miss some clones; where compared with another copy, unresolved V genes account for less than half of the shortfall, and the remainder is unexplained. Recorded for this sample are about 200,000 clones; less than 95% of them occurred a single time. The ten largest clones represent around 1.5% of the sample. The time point label, as the study defines it: about 28 days (+/-7) after the second vaccine dose. The sample's treatment or condition label, decoded: meningococcal conjugate vaccine given as trial control. This material consisted of peripheral blood, taken 28 days after the second dose of the MenACWY control vaccine. The receptors derive from an adult who received the MenACWY meningococcal vaccine as a control.

The chain combines TRBV11-2 with TRBJ1-1; 9 positions agree with TRBD1. Germline CDR1 and CDR2: SGHAT and FQNNGV. The CDR3 consists of 17 residues. V lost 1 base and J lost 0; bases outside the gene matches: 6. In nucleotides, the CDR3 is TGTGCCAGCAGCTTAGCGGGGACAGGGATTATGAACACTGAAGCTTTCTTT. Translated, it gives CASSLAGTGIMNTEAFF.

The chain recombines TRBV10-3 with TRBJ1-3, with D perhaps TRBD1 (6 bases). CDR1 ENHRY and CDR2 SYGVKD come from the germline V gene. V was trimmed by 6 bases and J by 4 bases, leaving 10 bases between them. The CDR3 loop spans 13 amino acids. The CDR3 DNA is TGTGCCATCAGCCCCGGGACAGGAAACACCATATATTTT. As protein: CAISPGTGNTIYF.

This clone has more than one count but fewer than ten. This chain links TRBV18 with TRBJ2-5, with TRBD1 as a possible D gene (7 bases). Germline CDR1 reads KGHSH; CDR2 reads LQKENI. This CDR3 has 15 amino acids. V lost 4 bases, J lost 3 bases, and 15 bases lay in between. CDR3 bases: TGTGCCAGCTCACTGAGACAGGGCGGGAAAGAGACCCAGTACTTC. Residues: CASSLRQGGKETQYF.

This chain joins TRBV19 and TRBJ1-3, with 7 bases aligning to TRBD1. The junction had 8 bases not matched to a gene; V was cut back by 5 bases and J by 7 bases. CDR3 size: 14 residues. Germline values: CDR1 LNHDA, CDR2 SQIVND (reference sequence). In DNA form, the CDR3 reads TGTGCCAGTAGTCCGGACAGGTCGGGGAACACCATATATTTT. It is translated as CASSPDRSGNTIYF.

The chain recombines TRBV5-6 with TRBJ1-5, with D perhaps TRBD1 (6 bases). CDR3 length: 15 amino acids. CDR1 is SGHDT and CDR2 is YYEEEE in the germline V gene. Trimming took off 3 bases at V and 6 bases at J, with 16 bases between the two ends. The CDR3, as DNA: TGTGCCAGCAGCTACGGACAGATACAGGGTCAGCCCCAGCATTTT. Its protein product is CASSYGQIQGQPQHF.

This sequence joins TRBV30 and TRBJ1-1, with TRBD1 identical over 7 bases. CDR1 is GTSNPN and CDR2 is SVGIG in the germline V gene (reference sequence). The CDR3 has 15 amino acids. With 4 bases clipped from V and 5 bases from J, the junction kept 13 bases outside the gene matches. The CDR3 nucleotides are TGTGCCTGGAATCTGGGGGACAGCGGACATACTGAAGCTTTCTTT. It yields the protein CAWNLGDSGHTEAFF.

Notes on this clone: One end of the junction is discordant with germline, which a read error may explain. The V call is TRBV15, the J call TRBJ1-3; D unclear. The CDR3 length is 15 residues. Germline V gives CDR1 LNHNV, CDR2 YYDKDF (reference sequence). CDR3 sequence (DNA): TGTGCCACCAGCGGAGACCCAGCCTCTGGAAACACCATATATTTT. Its protein is CATSGDPASGNTIYF.

For the CDR3, the DNA is TGTGCCAGCAGCCAAGATCCCGCAGCGGGGGCGGGCGAGCAGTACTTC. Translated, it gives CASSQDPAAGAGEQYF. V usage is TRBV3-1 (or the pseudogene TRBV3-2) and J usage is TRBJ2-7; TRBD2 agrees at 8 bases. Germline V gene sequence: CDR1 LGHDT, CDR2 YNNKEL (reference sequence). The length of the CDR3 is 16 residues. Unmatched junction bases numbered 10, after V lost 0 bases and J lost 6 bases.

The rearrangement uses TRBV6-2 or TRBV6-3 and TRBJ2-1, with D unclear. Germline CDR1 MNHEY, CDR2 SVGEGT. The CDR3 has 14 amino acids. Trimming left V 2 bases short and J 12 bases short, with 17 bases between. The CDR3 DNA reads TGTGCCAGCAGTTACGGTTCTTCAGTAGTCCCGCAGTTCTTC. Translated: CASSYGSSVVPQFF.

V usage is TRBV5-8 and J usage is TRBJ1-6; a weak D match, TRBD1 (6 bases). Germline V CDR1 and CDR2: SGHTS, YDEGEE. This CDR3 has 15 residues. Trimming left V 3 bases short and J 5 bases short, with 12 bases between. CDR3 nucleotides: TGTGCCAGCAGCTCGGACAGAGCTAATAATTCACCCCTCCACTTT. The encoded protein is CASSSDRANNSPLHF. Full variable domain (remainder filled in from reference TRBV5-8 and TRBJ1-6): EAGVTQSPTHLIKTRGQQATLRCSPISGHTSVYWYQQALGLGLQFLLWYDEGEERNRGNFPPRFSGRQFPNYSSELNVNALELEDSALYLCASSSDRANNSPLHFGNGTRLTVT.

V gene TRBV27 combines with J gene TRBJ2-5, with D possibly TRBD1 on 6 matching bases. The V and J ends lost 4 bases and 0 bases respectively, with 12 bases between them. CDR1 and CDR2 from the germline V gene are MNHEY and SMNVEV (reference sequence). The CDR3 consists of 15 residues. CDR3 amino acids: CASSSERDNQETQYF. For the CDR3, the DNA is TGTGCCAGCAGTTCCGAACGGGACAACCAAGAGACCCAGTACTTC.

V and J are TRBV3-1 (or the pseudogene TRBV3-2) and TRBJ1-5; D not certain. The V gene's germline CDR1 is LGHDT and CDR2 YNNKEL (reference sequence). This CDR3 contains 15 residues. Trimming removed 4 bases at V and 0 bases at J, with 10 bases between. The CDR3 DNA reads as TGTGCCAGCAGCCCCTCGGGAATTAGCAATCAGCCCCAGCATTTT. Its translation: CASSPSGISNQPQHF.

This chain uses TRBV12-3 or TRBV12-4 with TRBJ2-1; D is ambiguous. V was pared by 3 bases and J by 7 bases, with 4 bases between. The CDR3 has 11 amino acids. Here the CDR3 DNA reads TGTGCCAGCAGTTTTGAAAATGAGCAGTTCTTC. Its protein product is CASSFENEQFF.

The chain combines TRBV6-5 with TRBJ2-7; TRBD1 matches at 9 bases. Germline V gene data show CDR1 as MNHEY and CDR2 as SVGAGI. J lost 3 bases, V lost 2 bases, and 2 bases had no gene match. The CDR3 contains 14 residues. As DNA, the CDR3 is TGTGCCAGCAGTTACGGGACAGGGATCTACGAGCAGTACTTC. This codes for CASSYGTGIYEQYF.

This clone was seen only once. The CDR3 sequence is CAIRGLQDYGYTF. In DNA, the CDR3 is TGTGCCATCAGGGGGCTACAAGACTATGGCTACACCTTC. V usage is TRBV10-3 and J usage is TRBJ1-2, with D maybe TRBD1 (5 bases). The CDR3 is 13 amino acids. Trimming removed 6 bases from V and 3 bases from J, with 11 bases in between. Germline CDR1 and CDR2: ENHRY and SYGVKD.

This clone has only one observation. The rearrangement links TRBV3-1 (or the pseudogene TRBV3-2) to TRBJ2-7; 10 positions agree with TRBD1. The CDR3 spans 15 residues. The V and J ends lost 3 bases and 7 bases, in that order; junction bases with no gene match: 9. CDR1 is LGHDT, CDR2 YNNKEL, per germline (reference sequence). DNA of the CDR3: TGTGCCAGCAGCCACCCGGGACAGGGGCTGAGGGAGCAGTACTTC. Encoded protein: CASSHPGQGLREQYF.

The genes are TRBV7-9 and TRBJ1-1, with no clear D. V gave up 3 bases and J gave up 5 bases, with 4 bases separating them. Germline CDR1 SEHNR, CDR2 FQNEAQ (reference sequence). CDR3 length equals 11 residues. CDR3 sequence reads: CASSFSTEAFF. CDR3 DNA: TGTGCCAGCAGCTTTAGTACTGAAGCTTTCTTT.

This clone was seen once. This chain joins TRBV7-2 and TRBJ1-5, with D possibly TRBD1 on 5 matching bases. Trimming took 4 bases from V and 9 from J, leaving 19 bases between them. The CDR3 contains 15 residues. CDR1 is SGHTA, CDR2 FQGNSA, per germline. Here the CDR3 DNA reads TGTGCCAGCAGCTCAAGCCCACAGGCGGAGAGGCCCCAGCATTTT. Its protein is CASSSSPQAERPQHF.